The sample holds one count of the clone carrying this T cell receptor beta chain. Its target is not known. This specimen belongs to a study of cytomegalovirus exposure and HLA in healthy donors. Study context: In a later analysis, the 130 or so validation repertoires were reported to have used the same platform as the approximately 700 first-cohort repertoires.

From germline, CDR1 is KGHSH and CDR2 LQKENI. Unmatched junction bases numbered 2, after V lost 3 bases and J lost 6 bases. The CDR3 runs 13 residues. The repertoire was sequenced with immunoSEQ multiplex PCR; TCRdb's copy has only in-frame clones and lacks some. The sample has about 98,000 clones, about 95% seen once. Study findings and constraints: The study designated roughly 160 TCR beta chains cytomegalovirus-associated.

Input material: PBMCs. The chain carries TRBV18 and TRBJ1-2; TRBD1 matches at 9 bases. The TCR sequence derives from a woman under 30 in good health and CMV-seronegative. As DNA, the CDR3 is TGTGCCAGCTCACCGGGACAGGGTGATGGCTACACCTTC. Translation: CASSPGQGDGYTF.